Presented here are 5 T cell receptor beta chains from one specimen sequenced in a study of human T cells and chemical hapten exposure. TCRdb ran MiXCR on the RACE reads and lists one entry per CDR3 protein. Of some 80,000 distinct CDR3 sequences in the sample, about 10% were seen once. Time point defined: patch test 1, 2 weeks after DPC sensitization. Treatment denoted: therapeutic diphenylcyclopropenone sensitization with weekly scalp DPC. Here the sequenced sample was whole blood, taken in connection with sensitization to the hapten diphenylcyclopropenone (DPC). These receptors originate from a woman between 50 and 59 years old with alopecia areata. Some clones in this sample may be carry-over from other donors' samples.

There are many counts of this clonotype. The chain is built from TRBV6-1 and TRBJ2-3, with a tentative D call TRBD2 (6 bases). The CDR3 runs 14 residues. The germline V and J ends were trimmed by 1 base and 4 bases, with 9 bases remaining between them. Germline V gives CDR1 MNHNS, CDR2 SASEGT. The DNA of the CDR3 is TGTGCCAGCAGTGAAGGCGGGGTGGCAGATACGCAGTATTTT. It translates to CASSEGGVADTQYF.

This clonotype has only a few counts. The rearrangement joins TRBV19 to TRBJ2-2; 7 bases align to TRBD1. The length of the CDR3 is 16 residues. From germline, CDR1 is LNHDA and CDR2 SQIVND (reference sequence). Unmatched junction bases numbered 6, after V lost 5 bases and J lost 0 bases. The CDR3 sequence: CASSLITGANTGELFF. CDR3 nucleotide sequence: TGTGCCAGTAGTCTCATCACAGGGGCGAACACCGGGGAGCTGTTTTTT.

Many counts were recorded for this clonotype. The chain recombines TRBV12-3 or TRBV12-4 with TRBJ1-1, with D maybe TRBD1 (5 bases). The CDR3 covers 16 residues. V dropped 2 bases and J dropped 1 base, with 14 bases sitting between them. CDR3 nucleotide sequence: TGTGCCAGCAGTTTAAGAGTTGGCGGGGGGAACACTGAAGCTTTCTTT. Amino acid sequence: CASSLRVGGGNTEAFF.

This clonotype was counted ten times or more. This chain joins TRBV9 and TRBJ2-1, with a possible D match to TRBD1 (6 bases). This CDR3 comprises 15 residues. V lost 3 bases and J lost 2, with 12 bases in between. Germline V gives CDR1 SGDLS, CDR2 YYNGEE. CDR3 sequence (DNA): TGTGCCAGCAGCGATACAGGACAGCCCTACAATGAGCAGTTCTTC. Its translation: CASSDTGQPYNEQFF.

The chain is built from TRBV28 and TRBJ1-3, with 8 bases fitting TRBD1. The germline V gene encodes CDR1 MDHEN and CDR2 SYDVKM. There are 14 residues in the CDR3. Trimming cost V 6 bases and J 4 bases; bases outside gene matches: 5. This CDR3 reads CASREQGGGNTIYF. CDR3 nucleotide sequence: TGTGCCAGCAGGGAACAGGGGGGAGGAAACACCATATATTTT.